One and the same sample provided the 29 T cell receptor beta chains below, sequenced in a study of cytomegalovirus exposure and HLA in healthy donors. TCRdb's table, derived via immunoSEQ multiplex PCR, lists solely in-frame clones and lacks some. Of approximately 220,000 clones detected, just under 90% appear once; the ten largest clones hold about 2.8%. Sequencing was performed on PBMCs. These TCRs come from a man aged 18-30 years in good health and CMV-seronegative.

The V and J genes are TRBV28 and TRBJ1-2; D is possibly TRBD1 (5 bases). Deletions cut 2 bases from V and 3 bases from J, with 10 bases between. This CDR3 is 14 amino acids long. Germline lookup yields CDR1 MDHEN and CDR2 SYDVKM. Here the CDR3 reads CASSLGAGHYGYTF. CDR3 nucleotides: TGTGCCAGCAGTTTAGGAGCGGGACACTATGGCTACACCTTC.

The V gene is TRBV18, the J gene TRBJ2-7; 8 bases match TRBD2. The CDR3 has 16 residues. The trim removed 2 bases at V and 3 bases at J, leaving 9 bases unmatched. Germline V gene data show CDR1 as KGHSH and CDR2 as LQKENI. The DNA for the CDR3 is TGTGCCAGCTCACCAACTATGAACGGGGGGGACTACGAGCAGTACTTC. Translating it yields CASSPTMNGGDYEQYF.

The V gene is TRBV19, the J gene TRBJ2-1; D is unclear. Germline V gene lookup returns CDR1 LNHDA and CDR2 SQIVND (reference sequence). V was cut by 3 bases and J by 7 bases, with 10 bases left in between. The CDR3 totals 13 residues. The CDR3 spells CASSMELLNEQFF. The DNA of the CDR3 is TGTGCCAGTAGTATGGAACTACTAAATGAGCAGTTCTTC.

V gene TRBV7-6 combines with J gene TRBJ2-5; maybe TRBD2 (6 bases). The CDR3 runs to 16 residues. Trimming took 5 bases from V and 2 from J, leaving 18 bases between them. CDR1 is SGHVS and CDR2 is FNYEAQ in the germline V gene. In DNA form, the CDR3 reads TGTGCCAGCAGCGCCGCTAGCGCCGGGATTCAAGAGACCCAGTACTTC. Its protein product is CASSAASAGIQETQYF.

The chain carries TRBV4-3 and TRBJ2-6; 7 bases are a match to TRBD1. V shed 0 bases, J shed 2 bases, and the junction held 4 bases outside the gene matches. This CDR3 contains 17 residues. Germline values: CDR1 LGHNA, CDR2 YSLEER. CDR3 protein: CASSQDRGRAGANVLTF. Here the CDR3 DNA reads TGCGCCAGCAGCCAAGACAGGGGGAGAGCTGGGGCCAACGTCCTGACTTTC.

J is TRBJ2-5 and V is TRBV9; possibly TRBD2 for D (5 bases). The germline V and J ends were trimmed by 0 bases and 5 bases, with 20 bases remaining between them. Looked up from germline, CDR1 is SGDLS and CDR2 is YYNGEE. This CDR3 has 17 amino acids. The CDR3 protein is CASSVGGFSSFRETQYF. In DNA form, the CDR3 reads TGTGCCAGCAGCGTAGGAGGGTTCTCTAGTTTTCGGGAGACCCAGTACTTC.

The gene calls are TRBV4-2 and TRBJ2-5, with 14 nucleotides matching TRBD2. This CDR3 contains 17 residues. CDR1 and CDR2 (germline): LGHNA, YNFKEQ. The V segment lost 4 bases and the J segment 5 bases; nucleotides outside the gene matches: 9. CDR3 protein: CASSPQTSGRAWETQYF. The CDR3, as DNA: TGTGCCAGCAGCCCTCAGACTAGCGGGAGGGCCTGGGAGACCCAGTACTTC.

The chain uses TRBV28 and TRBJ2-7, with D tentatively TRBD1 (6 bases). Per germline, CDR1 MDHEN and CDR2 SYDVKM. This CDR3 has 17 residues. V shed 6 bases and J shed 4 bases, with 25 bases lying between them. The CDR3, as DNA: TGTGCCAGCAGAGCCCTGGGGGCAGGGCCCAGGACTTACGAGCAGTACTTC. This codes for CASRALGAGPRTYEQYF.

This clone has a single count. The chain uses TRBV6-6 and TRBJ2-7; possible D gene TRBD2, 6 bases. Germline values: CDR1 MNHNY, CDR2 SVGAGI (reference sequence). The CDR3 covers 15 residues. Deletions cut 6 bases from V and 4 bases from J, with 19 bases between. The CDR3 spells CASSPRRGISYEQYF. CDR3 coding DNA: TGTGCCAGCAGCCCCCGTCGGGGGATTTCTTACGAGCAGTACTTC.

The chain couples TRBV6-5 to TRBJ2-3; 7 bases fit TRBD2. V lost 0 bases and J lost 4; bases outside the gene matches: 7. The germline CDR1 and CDR2 sequences are MNHEY and SVGAGI. This CDR3 region has 16 residues. CDR3 DNA: TGTGCCAGCAGTTACTCGAGGGCGGGGGACCCAGATACGCAGTATTTT. As protein: CASSYSRAGDPDTQYF.

The rearrangement links TRBV6-7 to TRBJ2-1; 10 positions agree with TRBD2. TRBV6-7 is recorded as an ORF, its role being uncertain. Unmatched junction bases numbered 9, after V lost 6 bases and J lost 7 bases. This CDR3 comprises 15 residues. The CDR3 DNA follows: TGTGCCAGCAGCCGAACTAGCGGGAAGGAAAATGAGCAGTTCTTC. Translated, it gives CASSRTSGKENEQFF.

This chain's CDR3 is CSTDGQMNTEAFF. The CDR3 coding sequence is TGCAGCACAGACGGACAGATGAACACTGAAGCTTTCTTT. This rearrangement joins TRBV29-1 to TRBJ1-1; perhaps TRBD1 as D (6 bases). In germline, CDR1 is SQVTM, CDR2 ANQGSEA. Between the trimmed V and J ends, which lost 8 bases and 0 bases, there was a span of 13 bases. There are 13 residues in the CDR3.

The chain is built from TRBV6-1 and TRBJ2-1; TRBD2 matches at 14 bases. Germline trimming cut 4 bases from V and 10 bases from J; bases unmatched to any gene: 6. The CDR3 spans 15 residues. Germline CDR1 is MNHNS and CDR2 is SASEGT. The CDR3 sequence: CASSVTSGRAKEQFF. In DNA form, the CDR3 reads TGTGCCAGCAGTGTGACTAGCGGGAGGGCCAAGGAGCAGTTCTTC.

V gene TRBV27 combines with J gene TRBJ2-2; no reliable D call. There are 15 residues in the CDR3. V shed 4 bases and J shed 2 bases, with 11 bases lying between them. Germline V gene lookup returns CDR1 MNHEY and CDR2 SMNVEV (reference sequence). CDR3 DNA sequence: TGTGCCAGCAGTTCTCCCAGAACCAACACCGGGGAGCTGTTTTTT. It codes for CASSSPRTNTGELFF.

The chain uses TRBV6-5 and TRBJ2-5; D is possibly TRBD1 (5 bases). Trimming removed 1 base at V and 4 bases at J, with 13 bases between. Germline V gene lookup returns CDR1 MNHEY and CDR2 SVGAGI. The CDR3 has 15 residues. CDR3 in amino acids: CASSYYPGQAETQYF. Written as DNA, the CDR3 is TGTGCCAGCAGTTACTACCCCGGACAAGCAGAGACCCAGTACTTC.

V and J are TRBV7-7 and TRBJ2-1, with D possibly TRBD1 on 6 matching bases. V was trimmed by 5 bases and J by 0 bases, leaving 14 bases between them. In germline, CDR1 is SSHAT, CDR2 FNYEAQ (reference sequence). The CDR3 length is 16 residues. The DNA of the CDR3 is TGTGCCAGCAGCCAACAAGGGACAAGCTCCTACAATGAGCAGTTCTTC. Encoded protein: CASSQQGTSSYNEQFF.

The J gene is TRBJ2-5, the V gene TRBV5-1; 7 bases match TRBD2. CDR1 and CDR2 (germline): SGHRS, YFSETQ. With V trimmed by 4 bases and J by 0 bases, 6 bases remained unmatched. The CDR3 is 15 residues long. CDR3 bases: TGCGCCAGCAGCCATTGGGGAGGGGACCAAGAGACCCAGTACTTC. Residues: CASSHWGGDQETQYF.

A single count supports this clone. The genes are TRBV28 and TRBJ1-2, with 10 bases that match TRBD1. The J segment lost 5 bases and the V segment lost 2 bases, leaving 5 bases of the junction unmatched. CDR1 is MDHEN and CDR2 is SYDVKM in the germline V gene. The CDR3 is 15 residues long. CDR3 residues: CASSLRWGQGYGYTF. The CDR3 bases are TGTGCCAGCAGTTTACGATGGGGACAGGGGTATGGCTACACCTTC.

This clone was recorded once. J is TRBJ2-1 and V is TRBV18; 9 bases agree with TRBD2. V dropped 2 bases and J dropped 6; count of bases not matched to a gene: 2. Germline values: CDR1 KGHSH, CDR2 LQKENI. There are 14 residues in the CDR3. The CDR3: CASSPAGGRNEQFF. CDR3 DNA: TGTGCCAGCTCACCAGCGGGGGGGCGCAATGAGCAGTTCTTC.

The V gene is TRBV4-2, the J gene TRBJ2-5; 11 nucleotides align to TRBD2. Per the germline V gene, CDR1 is LGHNA and CDR2 is YNFKEQ. The J segment lost 0 bases and the V segment lost 1 base, leaving 7 bases of the junction unmatched. This CDR3 comprises 18 residues. CDR3 DNA: TGTGCCAGCAGCCAAGTTTGGACTAGCGGGTCTAACCAAGAGACCCAGTACTTC. Residues: CASSQVWTSGSNQETQYF.

The chain is built from TRBV2 and TRBJ1-3, with 8 bases identical to TRBD1. The CDR3 length is 14 residues. The germline gives CDR1 SNHLY, CDR2 FYNNEI. V shed 6 bases, J shed 4 bases, and the junction held 5 bases outside the gene matches. The CDR3 here is CASSLTGAGNTIYF. CDR3 in DNA: TGTGCCAGCAGCTTGACAGGGGCCGGAAACACCATATATTTT.

The gene calls are TRBV6-1 and TRBJ2-6; no reliable D call. Trimming removed 2 bases at V and 0 bases at J, with 5 bases between. Germline values: CDR1 MNHNS, CDR2 SASEGT. The CDR3 contains 15 residues. DNA for the CDR3: TGTGCCAGCAGTGAAAGTAGCTCTGGGGCCAACGTCCTGACTTTC. Translated: CASSESSSGANVLTF.

J is TRBJ2-7 and V is TRBV27; TRBD2 might be the D (5 bases). Trimming pared 3 bases from V and 4 bases from J, leaving 28 bases between. Germline V lookup: CDR1 MNHEY, CDR2 SMNVEV (reference sequence). This CDR3 is 19 amino acids long. The CDR3 loop is CASSLLVRVSLLGDYEQYF. Here the CDR3 DNA reads TGTGCCAGCAGTTTGTTGGTTCGTGTGAGTCTCTTGGGAGATTACGAGCAGTACTTC.

The genes are TRBV28 and TRBJ1-5, with TRBD1 matching 9 bases. V was clipped by 6 bases and J by 3 bases; unmatched bases: 6. From germline, CDR1 is MDHEN and CDR2 SYDVKM. This CDR3 is 15 amino acids long. The CDR3 is CASSDGQGNNQPQHF. The CDR3 nucleotides read TGTGCCAGCAGCGATGGACAGGGGAACAATCAGCCCCAGCATTTT.

The chain recombines TRBV30 with TRBJ1-2; 7 bases map to TRBD1. Germline CDR1 GTSNPN, CDR2 SVGIG (reference sequence). The CDR3 covers 11 residues. The trim removed 5 bases at V and 3 bases at J, leaving 0 bases unmatched. The CDR3: CAWGQDYGYTF. The CDR3 nucleotides are TGTGCCTGGGGACAGGACTATGGCTACACCTTC.

The chain joins TRBV19 to TRBJ1-6; the D gene is possibly TRBD1 (5 bases). V lost 7 bases and J 7 bases, leaving 14 bases between the germline ends. This CDR3 is 14 amino acids long. Germline CDR1 reads LNHDA; CDR2 reads SQIVND (reference sequence). The CDR3 DNA reads as TGTGCCAGTAAAGGGCAGGGCGGAAATTCACCCCTCCACTTT. Translating gives CASKGQGGNSPLHF.

The J gene is TRBJ1-1, the V gene TRBV6-6; no definite D call. CDR1 MNHNY and CDR2 SVGAGI come from the germline V gene (reference sequence). This CDR3 has 15 amino acids. V was shortened by 3 bases and J by 3 bases, with 14 bases between the two germline ends. The CDR3 loop is CASSYWRAHYTEAFF. The CDR3 region has the DNA TGTGCCAGCAGTTATTGGAGGGCCCACTACACTGAAGCTTTCTTT.

The chain is built from TRBV28 and TRBJ1-5, with D possibly TRBD1 on 6 matching bases. There are 15 residues in the CDR3. Trimming left V 6 bases short and J 7 bases short, with 19 bases between. Germline lookup yields CDR1 MDHEN and CDR2 SYDVKM. CDR3 nucleotide sequence: TGTGCCAGCAGCCCAGGACAGAGGGGGAGACAGCCCCAGCATTTT. Protein sequence: CASSPGQRGRQPQHF. Supplemented by reference TRBV28 and TRBJ1-5, the full variable domain reads DVKVTQSSRYLVKRTGEKVFLECVQDMDHENMFWYRQDPGLGLRLIYFSYDVKMKEKGDIPEGYSVSREKKERFSLILESASTNQTSMYLCASSPGQRGRQPQHFGDGTRLSIL.

This clone came up once. This rearrangement joins TRBV5-4 to TRBJ2-1; 9 nucleotides agree with TRBD2. Losses at the gene ends were 7 bases for V and 2 bases for J; bases not matched to a gene: 10. CDR3 length equals 16 residues. Germline V CDR1 and CDR2: SGHNT, YYREEE (reference sequence). CDR3 protein: CASRRQAGGAYNEQFF. The CDR3 nucleotides read TGTGCCAGCCGGCGGCAAGCGGGAGGCGCCTACAATGAGCAGTTCTTC.